Listed below are T cell receptor beta chains from one sample, sequenced in a study of blood T cell repertoires in COVID-19. Data came from immunoSEQ multiplex PCR; TCRdb stores just in-frame clones and leaves some out. The table lists fewer than 500,000 clones, roughly 90% of them singletons. The source material was PBMCs or T cells enriched from blood (not recorded which). The receptor set was obtained from a woman aged 30 to 39 with acute COVID-19. The CDR3 runs from the conserved cysteine through the conserved F or W. Fields, in order: V gene, J gene, clone size, D gene, CDR3 DNA, CDR3 protein. A D gene is named only where the DNA matches it firmly. Rows may omit the clone size; those that give it use once, few, many or a size class.

V: TRBV5-8; J: TRBJ2-3; size: -; D: TRBD2; DNA: TGTGCCAGCAGTCTCGGGGGGAGCACAGATACGCAGTATTTT; CDR3: CASSLGGSTDTQYF
V: TRBV7-9; J: TRBJ1-1; size: -; D: TRBD1; DNA: TGTGCCAGCAGCTTGACAGGGGTGAACACTGAAGCTTTCTTT; CDR3: CASSLTGVNTEAFF
V: TRBV4-2; J: TRBJ2-1; size: -; D: TRBD2; DNA: TGTGCCAGCAGCCAAGATCAGTCACTAGCGGGGGGGCTTGGCTACAATGAGCAGTTCTTC; CDR3: CASSQDQSLAGGLGYNEQFF
V: TRBV27; J: TRBJ2-2; size: few; D: -; DNA: TGTGCCAGCAGTTTATCCCTCCTCACCGGGGAGCTGTTTTTT; CDR3: CASSLSLLTGELFF
V: TRBV4-3; J: TRBJ2-7; size: -; D: TRBD2; DNA: TGCGCCAGCAGCCCGTCTCAGGGACTACTTTACGAGCAGTACTTC; CDR3: CASSPSQGLLYEQYF
V: TRBV7-3; J: TRBJ1-1; size: -; D: TRBD1; DNA: TGTGCCAGCAGCCCAGGACCAGGGGGTAGAGGGGCTTTCTTT; CDR3: CASSPGPGGRGAFF
V: TRBV5-1; J: TRBJ1-2; size: -; D: TRBD1; DNA: TGCGCCAGCAGCAGGGCGGACAGGGGGCGCGTCTATGGCTACACCTTC; CDR3: CASSRADRGRVYGYTF
V: TRBV11-2; J: TRBJ2-4; size: -; D: -; DNA: TGTGCCAGCAGCTTAGTCTCAGGGATAGGATCATTC; CDR3: CASSLVSGIGSF
V: TRBV7-2; J: TRBJ2-5; size: -; D: TRBD1; DNA: TGTGCCAGCAGCTTTATGACAGGGGCCCAAGAGACCCAGTACTTC; CDR3: CASSFMTGAQETQYF
V: TRBV7-8; J: TRBJ1-5; size: -; D: TRBD1; DNA: TGTGCCAGCAGCTTGGGGACAGCGAATAGCAATCAGCCCCAGCATTTT; CDR3: CASSLGTANSNQPQHF
V: TRBV5-4; J: TRBJ2-2; size: -; D: TRBD2; DNA: TGTGCCAGCAGCCAGACTAGCGGGGGGCGGGGCACCGGGGAGCTGTTTTTT; CDR3: CASSQTSGGRGTGELFF
V: TRBV6-2/TRBV6-3; J: TRBJ2-3; size: -; D: TRBD2; DNA: TGTGCCAGCAGTTACGGTCTAGCGGGGGGCTTCACAGATACGCAGTATTTT; CDR3: CASSYGLAGGFTDTQYF
V: TRBV5-1; J: TRBJ2-2; size: -; D: TRBD2; DNA: TGCGCCAGCAGCCCCACTAGCGCCGGGGAGCTGTTTTTT; CDR3: CASSPTSAGELFF
V: TRBV5-1; J: TRBJ2-7; size: -; D: TRBD1; DNA: TGCGCCAGCAGCCCCAGGGGGATCTCCTACGAGCAGTACTTC; CDR3: CASSPRGISYEQYF
V: TRBV5-1; J: TRBJ1-5; size: -; D: TRBD1; DNA: TGCGCCAGCAGCTTGGGTCAGGGGGCTAACGGCAATCAGCCCCAGCATTTT; CDR3: CASSLGQGANGNQPQHF
V: TRBV7-9; J: TRBJ2-7; size: -; D: -; DNA: TGTGCCAGCAGCTCCTTACAGGGTCCCTACGAGCAGTACTTC; CDR3: CASSSLQGPYEQYF
V: TRBV2; J: TRBJ1-1; size: -; D: TRBD1; DNA: TGTGCCAGCAGTGCGAGACAGGGGGCGGCCACTGAAGCTTTCTTT; CDR3: CASSARQGAATEAFF
V: TRBV6-5; J: TRBJ1-4; size: -; D: -; DNA: TGTGCCAGCAGTTATCGGGTTGCAACTAATGAAAAACTGTTTTTT; CDR3: CASSYRVATNEKLFF
V: TRBV9; J: TRBJ1-1; size: once; D: TRBD1; DNA: TGTGCCAGCAGCCAGACAGGGACCTTGGACACTGAAGCTTTCTTT; CDR3: CASSQTGTLDTEAFF
V: TRBV10-1; J: TRBJ1-6; size: -; D: TRBD1; DNA: TGCGCCAGCAGTGACTCTGGGACAGGGAATTCACCCCTCCACTTT; CDR3: CASSDSGTGNSPLHF
V: TRBV19; J: TRBJ1-2; size: -; D: TRBD1; DNA: TGTGCCAGTAGCAGTAAGAACCAGGGGGCATCCCACTATGGCTACACCTTC; CDR3: CASSSKNQGASHYGYTF
V: TRBV3-1/TRBV3-2; J: TRBJ1-3; size: -; D: -; DNA: TGTGCCAGCAGCCCGCTAGCCCGGACCTCTGGAAACACCATATATTTT; CDR3: CASSPLARTSGNTIYF
V: TRBV7-2; J: TRBJ2-5; size: -; D: -; DNA: TGTGCCAGCAGCTGGTTGGCTCAAGAGACCCAGTACTTC; CDR3: CASSWLAQETQYF
V: TRBV24-1; J: TRBJ2-1; size: once; D: TRBD2; DNA: TGTGCCACCAGTGAACAGCGGGGGGGCTATTTCTTC; CDR3: CATSEQRGGYFF
V: TRBV28; J: TRBJ1-3; size: -; D: -; DNA: TGTGCCAGCAGCCCCGGCCCCGTGGAGAACACCATATATTTT; CDR3: CASSPGPVENTIYF
V: TRBV18; J: TRBJ1-5; size: -; D: TRBD1; DNA: TGTGCCAGCTCACCTGTACAGGGGAACAATCAGCCCCAGCATTTT; CDR3: CASSPVQGNNQPQHF
V: TRBV19; J: TRBJ2-1; size: few; D: TRBD2; DNA: TGTGCCAGTAGTGCCCCTAGCGGGGGGGGGTACAATGAGCAGTTCTTC; CDR3: CASSAPSGGGYNEQFF
V: TRBV6-4; J: TRBJ2-3; size: many; D: -; DNA: TGTGCCAGCAGCCCTACTGCCGGGAGCACAGATACGCAGTATTTT; CDR3: CASSPTAGSTDTQYF
V: TRBV6-5; J: TRBJ2-2; size: -; D: -; DNA: TGTGCCAGCAGCTCCCGGACAGTCAAAACCGGGGAGCTGTTTTTT; CDR3: CASSSRTVKTGELFF
V: TRBV24-1; J: TRBJ1-2; size: -; D: -; DNA: TGTGCCACCAGTGCCGAGGAACAGGGCGGAAACTATGGCTACACCTTC; CDR3: CATSAEEQGGNYGYTF
V: TRBV19; J: TRBJ2-1; size: -; D: TRBD1; DNA: TGTGCCAGTAGTCGGCGGGACAGGGGCTACAATGAGCAGTTCTTC; CDR3: CASSRRDRGYNEQFF
V: TRBV5-4; J: TRBJ1-2; size: -; D: -; DNA: TGTGCCAGCACCTCCCTGGGGGAGGAAGACTATGGCTACACCTTC; CDR3: CASTSLGEEDYGYTF
V: TRBV5-8; J: TRBJ1-2; size: -; D: TRBD1; DNA: TGTGCCAGCAGCTTGTTCGCGGGACAGACCAGGGATGGCTACACCTTC; CDR3: CASSLFAGQTRDGYTF
V: TRBV15; J: TRBJ2-3; size: many; D: -; DNA: TGTGCCACCAGCAGAGTCCCCGGTGCGGGTGGCACAGATACGCAGTATTTT; CDR3: CATSRVPGAGGTDTQYF
V: TRBV21-1; J: TRBJ2-4; size: -; D: -; DNA: TGTGCCAGCAGCAAAGTGTCTAGCGGGGGGGTGCGGAAGGCCAAAAACATTCAGTACTTC; CDR3: CASSKVSSGGVRKAKNIQYF
V: TRBV2; J: TRBJ1-4; size: -; D: -; DNA: TGTGCCAGCAGACTCGCCCGGGGTTTCACTAATGAAAAACTGTTTTTT; CDR3: CASRLARGFTNEKLFF
V: TRBV2; J: TRBJ2-2; size: -; D: -; DNA: TGTGCCAGCAGTGAGCACAGGGGAGGAGCCGGGGAGCTGTTTTTT; CDR3: CASSEHRGGAGELFF
V: TRBV24-1; J: TRBJ2-3; size: once; D: -; DNA: TGTGCCACCAGTGATTTGCACAGGGCAGATACGCAGTATTTT; CDR3: CATSDLHRADTQYF
V: TRBV7-8; J: TRBJ2-4; size: -; D: TRBD2; DNA: TGTGCCAGCAGCTTAGGTAGCGGGGGTCCCCCAAACCAGTACTTC; CDR3: CASSLGSGGPPNQYF
V: TRBV6-5; J: TRBJ2-1; size: -; D: TRBD1; DNA: TGTGCCAGCAGCCACAGGGGGCGGGACAATGAGCAGTTCTTC; CDR3: CASSHRGRDNEQFF
V: TRBV24-1; J: TRBJ1-1; size: -; D: -; DNA: TGTGCCACCAGTGGGGGGAGCGGGCACACTGAAGCTTTCTTT; CDR3: CATSGGSGHTEAFF
V: TRBV30; J: TRBJ2-2; size: -; D: TRBD1; DNA: TGTGCCTGTACAGGGGCGGTCACCGGGGAGCTGTTTTTT; CDR3: CACTGAVTGELFF
V: TRBV5-6; J: TRBJ2-7; size: -; D: TRBD1; DNA: TGTGCCAGCAGCCAGACAGGGTCCCGGGTGCACGAGCAGTACTTC; CDR3: CASSQTGSRVHEQYF
V: TRBV15; J: TRBJ1-6; size: -; D: -; DNA: TGTGCCACCAGCCCGGGTCTGGAGTCCTCCTATAATTCACCCCTCCACTTT; CDR3: CATSPGLESSYNSPLHF
V: TRBV25-1; J: TRBJ1-6; size: once; D: TRBD1; DNA: TGTGCCAGCAGACCTAGGGACAGACTAAATTCACCCCTCCACTTT; CDR3: CASRPRDRLNSPLHF
V: TRBV6-1; J: TRBJ1-3; size: few; D: -; DNA: TGTGCCAGCAGTGAAGGCAGTCACTCTGGAAACACCATATATTTT; CDR3: CASSEGSHSGNTIYF
V: TRBV15; J: TRBJ2-7; size: -; D: TRBD1; DNA: TGTGCCACCAGCAGAGATCTAAACAGGGGCGAGCAGTACTTC; CDR3: CATSRDLNRGEQYF
V: TRBV18; J: TRBJ2-3; size: -; D: TRBD2; DNA: TGTGCCAGCTCACCAAGACTAGCATCAGATACGCAGTATTTT; CDR3: CASSPRLASDTQYF
V: TRBV6-5; J: TRBJ2-2; size: -; D: TRBD1; DNA: TGTGCCAGCAGTTACGGGACAGGGTTGACCGGGGAGCTGTTTTTT; CDR3: CASSYGTGLTGELFF
V: TRBV7-2; J: TRBJ1-2; size: -; D: -; DNA: TGTGCCAGCAGTGGGGGGGGTGGCTACACCTTC; CDR3: CASSGGGGYTF